The T cell receptor (beta chain) under discussion was sequenced for a study of cytomegalovirus exposure and HLA in healthy donors. Turning to the study itself: Of a few hundred genotyped donors, more than 75% clustered with self-reported Caucasian donors. Study conclusions and caveats: Most of the TCR beta V segments (in an earlier analysis) were productive either about 87% or about 30% of the time. Indistinguishable V segments, including TRBV6-2 and TRBV6-3, were excluded.

Both 60 Vbeta primers and 13 Jbeta primers went into the PCR. The method was immunoSEQ multiplex PCR; TCRdb's version includes in-frame clones alone and lacks a portion of them. This listing includes 150,000 to 200,000 clones. Comment on this clone: What it binds is unknown.

After removal of 6 bases from V and 0 bases from J, the junction contained 5 bases not matched to a gene. The CDR3 length is 15 residues. CDR1 is KGHSH and CDR2 is LQKENI in the germline V gene. The sequence was obtained from a man aged 25-45 years in good health and CMV-seronegative. Material: PBMCs. The chain is built from TRBV18 and TRBJ2-4, with 7 bases fitting TRBD1. Here the CDR3 reads CASSVDRIAKNIQYF. The DNA of the CDR3 is TGTGCCAGCTCGGTGGACAGGATAGCCAAAAACATTCAGTACTTC.